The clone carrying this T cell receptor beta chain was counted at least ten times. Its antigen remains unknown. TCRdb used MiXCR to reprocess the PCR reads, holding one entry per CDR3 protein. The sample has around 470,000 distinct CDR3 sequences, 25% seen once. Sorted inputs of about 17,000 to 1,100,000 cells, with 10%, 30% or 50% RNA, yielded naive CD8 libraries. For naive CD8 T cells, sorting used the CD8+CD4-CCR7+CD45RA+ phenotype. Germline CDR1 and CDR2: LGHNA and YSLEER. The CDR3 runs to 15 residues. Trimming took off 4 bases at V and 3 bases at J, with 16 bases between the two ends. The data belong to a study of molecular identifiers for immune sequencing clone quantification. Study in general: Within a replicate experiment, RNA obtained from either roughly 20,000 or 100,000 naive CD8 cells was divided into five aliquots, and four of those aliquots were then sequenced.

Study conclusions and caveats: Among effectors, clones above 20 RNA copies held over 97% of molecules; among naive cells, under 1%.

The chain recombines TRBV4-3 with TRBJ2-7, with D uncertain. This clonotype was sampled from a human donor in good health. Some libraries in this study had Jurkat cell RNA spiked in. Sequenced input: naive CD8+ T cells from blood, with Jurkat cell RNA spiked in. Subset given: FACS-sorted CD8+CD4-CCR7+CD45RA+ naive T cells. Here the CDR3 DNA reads TGCGCCAGCAGCCGTTCTTCGGCCGGGTACTACGAGCAGTACTTC. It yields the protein CASSRSSAGYYEQYF.